These 7 T cell receptor beta chains were all obtained from the same sample, sequenced in a study of blood T cell repertoires in COVID-19. The protocol was immunoSEQ multiplex PCR, while the TCRdb copy is restricted to in-frame clones and leaves out a portion. This table has a few hundred thousand clones, roughly 88% appearing once. The sample was PBMCs or T cells enriched from blood (not recorded which). The receptors stem from a man younger than 45 who had recovered from COVID-19.

V usage is TRBV12-3 or TRBV12-4 and J usage is TRBJ1-2; TRBD1 aligns across 7 bases. The CDR3 contains 13 residues. J lost 2 bases, V lost 5 bases, and 2 bases had no gene match. This chain's CDR3 is CASSVGQNYGYTF. CDR3 sequence (DNA): TGTGCCAGCAGTGTGGGACAGAACTATGGCTACACCTTC.

This chain connects TRBV2 to TRBJ1-6; 7 nucleotides line up with TRBD1. CDR3 size: 14 residues. Germline V gives CDR1 SNHLY, CDR2 FYNNEI. J gave up 11 bases and V 3 bases, and 7 bases lay outside the gene matches. In DNA form, the CDR3 reads TGTGCCAGCAGTGAGGACAGGTCAGAGGCACCCCTCCACTTT. It specifies CASSEDRSEAPLHF.

The V call is TRBV30, the J call TRBJ2-2; 9 bases align to TRBD1. This CDR3 region has 16 residues. J lost 1 base, V lost 5 bases, and 8 bases had no gene match. Looked up from germline, CDR1 is GTSNPN and CDR2 is SVGIG (reference sequence). As DNA, the CDR3 is TGTGCCTGGGGCAGTGGACAGGGGAAGAACACCGGGGAGCTGTTTTTT. Amino acids: CAWGSGQGKNTGELFF.

This sequence joins TRBV5-6 and TRBJ2-7; a weak D match, TRBD2 (6 bases). Germline CDR1 and CDR2: SGHDT and YYEEEE. CDR3 length: 13 residues. V was cut by 2 bases and J by 2 bases, with 8 bases left in between. CDR3 coding DNA: TGTGCCAGCAGCTTTTCGGGAGCCTACGAGCAGTACTTC. It encodes CASSFSGAYEQYF.

The chain uses TRBV7-8 and TRBJ1-1; 9 bases fit TRBD1. This CDR3 comprises 18 residues. Germline V gene lookup returns CDR1 SGHVS and CDR2 FQNEAQ. The trim removed 5 bases at V and 0 bases at J, leaving 13 bases unmatched. The CDR3 DNA follows: TGTGCCAGCAGCCCCGAACAGACAGGGGGGCGGATGAACACTGAAGCTTTCTTT. It translates to CASSPEQTGGRMNTEAFF.

The chain employs TRBV21-1 and TRBJ1-1; TRBD1, the table's D call, was not compared with the DNA. TRBV21-1 is a pseudogene. The CDR3 sequence is 15 residues long. In DNA, the CDR3 is TGTGCCAGCAGCAAACCAGGGGACAAGAACACTGAAGCTTTCTTT. It codes for CASSKPGDKNTEAFF.

In its sample, this clone was seen once. This chain uses TRBV4-2 with TRBJ2-5; possibly TRBD2 for D (6 bases). Germline assignment: CDR1 LGHNA and CDR2 YNFKEQ. V lost 3 bases and J 2 bases, leaving 7 bases between the germline ends. The CDR3 spans 13 residues. The CDR3 is CASSQDYQETQYF. The CDR3 region has the DNA TGTGCCAGCAGCCAGGACTATCAAGAGACCCAGTACTTC.